This paragraph reports one T cell receptor (beta chain). Its target is not known. Vbeta (60) and Jbeta (13) primers were used in the PCR. Sequenced by immunoSEQ multiplex PCR; TCRdb stores in-frame clones only, minus some. The data hold some 160,000 clones, with roughly 90% observed a single time. These data come from a study of cytomegalovirus exposure and HLA in healthy donors. Overall study results and limits: Among TCR beta chains of equal frequency, HLA-associated ones were more clonally expanded in a later analysis. Per published reports, the classifier diagnosed cytomegalovirus status with high specificity and sensitivity. A list of around 150 TCR beta chains associated with cytomegalovirus was given.

CDR1 and CDR2 (germline): GTSNPN, SVGIG (reference sequence). CDR3 length: 12 residues. The V gene lost 0 bases and the J gene lost 4 bases, with 7 bases spanning the gap. This TCR derives from a woman aged 18-29 years in good health and CMV-seronegative. This rearrangement joins TRBV30 to TRBJ2-7; D remains ambiguous. Sequencing was carried out using PBMCs. The chain's CDR3 is CAWSVTLYEQYF. CDR3 bases: TGTGCCTGGAGTGTTACTCTTTACGAGCAGTACTTC.